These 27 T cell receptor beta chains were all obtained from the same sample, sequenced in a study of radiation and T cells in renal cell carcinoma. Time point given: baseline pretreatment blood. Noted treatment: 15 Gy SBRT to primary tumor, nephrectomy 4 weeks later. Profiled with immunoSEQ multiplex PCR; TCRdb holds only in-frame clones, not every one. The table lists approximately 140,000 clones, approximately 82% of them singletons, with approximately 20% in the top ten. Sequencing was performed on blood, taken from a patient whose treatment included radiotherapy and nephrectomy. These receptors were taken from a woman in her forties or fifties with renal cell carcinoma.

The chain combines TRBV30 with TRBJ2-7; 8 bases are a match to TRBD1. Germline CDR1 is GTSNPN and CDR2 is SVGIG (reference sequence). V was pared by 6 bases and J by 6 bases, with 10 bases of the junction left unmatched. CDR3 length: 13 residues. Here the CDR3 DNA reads TGTGCCTGCGATTTAGACAGGGGCTCCGAGCAGTACTTC. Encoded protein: CACDLDRGSEQYF.

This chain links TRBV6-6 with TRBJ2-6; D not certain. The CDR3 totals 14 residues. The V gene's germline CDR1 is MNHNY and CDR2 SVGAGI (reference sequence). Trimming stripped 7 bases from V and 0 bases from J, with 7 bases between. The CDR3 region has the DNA TGTGCCAGCACCCAAAGCTCTGGGGCCAACGTCCTGACTTTC. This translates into CASTQSSGANVLTF.

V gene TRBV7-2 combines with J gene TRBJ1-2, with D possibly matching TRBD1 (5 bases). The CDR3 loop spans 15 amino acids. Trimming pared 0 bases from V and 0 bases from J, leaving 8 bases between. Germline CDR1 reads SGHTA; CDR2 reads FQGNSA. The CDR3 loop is CASSLADSTNYGYTF. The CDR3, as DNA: TGTGCCAGCAGCTTAGCTGACAGCACTAACTATGGCTACACCTTC. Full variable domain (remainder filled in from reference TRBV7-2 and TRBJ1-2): GAGVSQSPSNKVTEKGKDVELRCDPISGHTALYWYRQSLGQGLEFLIYFQGNSAPDKSGLPSDRFSAERTGGSVSTLTIQRTQQEDSAVYLCASSLADSTNYGYTFGSGTRLTVV.

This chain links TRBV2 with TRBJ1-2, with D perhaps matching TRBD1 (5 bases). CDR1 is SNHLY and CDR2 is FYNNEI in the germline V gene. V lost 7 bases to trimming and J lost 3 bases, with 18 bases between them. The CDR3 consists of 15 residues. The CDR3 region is CASKVGEGIDYGYTF. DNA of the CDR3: TGTGCCAGCAAAGTTGGGGAGGGGATTGACTATGGCTACACCTTC.

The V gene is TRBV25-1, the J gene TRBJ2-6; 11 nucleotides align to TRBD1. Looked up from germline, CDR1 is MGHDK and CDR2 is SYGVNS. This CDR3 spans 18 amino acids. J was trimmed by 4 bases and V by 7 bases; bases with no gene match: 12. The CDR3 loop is CASTPTGTGGSGANVLTF. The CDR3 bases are TGTGCCAGCACTCCAACCGGGACAGGGGGGAGCGGGGCCAACGTCCTGACTTTC.

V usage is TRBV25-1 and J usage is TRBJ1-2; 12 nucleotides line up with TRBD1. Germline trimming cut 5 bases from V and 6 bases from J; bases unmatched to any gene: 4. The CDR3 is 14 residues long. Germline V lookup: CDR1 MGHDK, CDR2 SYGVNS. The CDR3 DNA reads TGTGCCAGCAGTTCCCGGGACAGGGGGCATGGCTACACCTTC. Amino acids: CASSSRDRGHGYTF.

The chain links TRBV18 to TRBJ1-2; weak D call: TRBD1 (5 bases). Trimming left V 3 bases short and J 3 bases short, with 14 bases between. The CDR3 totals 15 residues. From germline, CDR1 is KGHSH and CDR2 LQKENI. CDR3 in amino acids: CASSPPGPSHYGYTF. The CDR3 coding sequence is TGTGCCAGCTCACCTCCGGGACCCAGTCACTATGGCTACACCTTC.

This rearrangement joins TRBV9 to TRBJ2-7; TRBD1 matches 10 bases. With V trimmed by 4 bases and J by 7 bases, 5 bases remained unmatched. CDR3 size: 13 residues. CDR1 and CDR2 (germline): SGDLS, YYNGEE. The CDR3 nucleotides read TGTGCCAGCAGCCTCTGGACAGGGGGAGAGCAGTACTTC. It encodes CASSLWTGGEQYF.

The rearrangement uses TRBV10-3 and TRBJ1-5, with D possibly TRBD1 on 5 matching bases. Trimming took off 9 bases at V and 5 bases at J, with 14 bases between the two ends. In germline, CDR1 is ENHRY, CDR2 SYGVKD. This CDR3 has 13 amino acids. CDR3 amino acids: CAIRAQVHQPQHF. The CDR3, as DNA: TGTGCCATTCGGGCACAGGTCCATCAGCCCCAGCATTTT.

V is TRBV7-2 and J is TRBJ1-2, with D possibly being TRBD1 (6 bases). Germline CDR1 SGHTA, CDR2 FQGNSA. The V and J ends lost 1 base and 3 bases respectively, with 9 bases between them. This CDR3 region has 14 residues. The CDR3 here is CASSLDRVDYGYTF. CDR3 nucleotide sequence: TGTGCCAGCAGCTTAGACAGGGTCGACTATGGCTACACCTTC.

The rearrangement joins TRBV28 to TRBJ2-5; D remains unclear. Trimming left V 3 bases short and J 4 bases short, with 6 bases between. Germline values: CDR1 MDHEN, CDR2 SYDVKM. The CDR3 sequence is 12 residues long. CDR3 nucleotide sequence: TGTGCCAGCAGTTTCGGGCCAGAGACCCAGTACTTC. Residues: CASSFGPETQYF.

CDR3 amino acids: CASSNLHGYTF. CDR3 nucleotides: TGTGCCAGCAGTAACCTTCATGGCTACACCTTC. The J gene is TRBJ1-2, the V gene TRBV6-5, with no clear D. V lost 5 bases and J 6 bases, leaving 7 bases between the germline ends. The V gene's germline CDR1 is MNHEY and CDR2 SVGAGI. The length of the CDR3 is 11 residues.

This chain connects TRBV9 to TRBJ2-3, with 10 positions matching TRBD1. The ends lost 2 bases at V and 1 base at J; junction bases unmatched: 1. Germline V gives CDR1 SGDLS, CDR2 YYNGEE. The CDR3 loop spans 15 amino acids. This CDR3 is CASSVGTGGTDTQYF. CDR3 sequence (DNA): TGTGCCAGCAGCGTGGGGACAGGGGGCACAGATACGCAGTATTTT.

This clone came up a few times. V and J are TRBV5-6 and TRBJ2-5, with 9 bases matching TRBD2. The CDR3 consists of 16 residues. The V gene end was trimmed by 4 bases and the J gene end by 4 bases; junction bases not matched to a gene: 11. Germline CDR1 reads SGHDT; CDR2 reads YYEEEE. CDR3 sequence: CASSTSGRQERETQYF. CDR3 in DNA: TGTGCCAGCAGCACTAGCGGGCGGCAGGAGAGAGAGACCCAGTACTTC.

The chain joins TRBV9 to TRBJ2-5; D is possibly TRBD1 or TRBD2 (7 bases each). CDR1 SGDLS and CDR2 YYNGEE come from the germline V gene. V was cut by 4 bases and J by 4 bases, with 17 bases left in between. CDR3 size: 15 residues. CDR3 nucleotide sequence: TGTGCCAGCAGCACCAGGGGGGGCGAGGGAGAGACCCAGTACTTC. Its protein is CASSTRGGEGETQYF.

The CDR3 nucleotides are TGTGCCAGCTCACCCGCGACAGGGGTTAGCAATCAGCCCCAGCATTTT. Its protein is CASSPATGVSNQPQHF. The rearrangement joins TRBV18 to TRBJ1-5, with 8 bases identical to TRBD1. The CDR3 spans 16 residues. Trimming cost V 3 bases and J 0 bases; bases outside gene matches: 4. The germline V gene encodes CDR1 KGHSH and CDR2 LQKENI. Full variable domain (rest looked up from reference TRBV18 and TRBJ1-5): NAGVMQNPRHLVRRRGQEARLRCSPMKGHSHVYWYRQLPEEGLKFMVYLQKENIIDESGMPKERFSAEFPKEGPSILRIQQVVRGDSAAYFCASSPATGVSNQPQHFGDGTRLSIL.

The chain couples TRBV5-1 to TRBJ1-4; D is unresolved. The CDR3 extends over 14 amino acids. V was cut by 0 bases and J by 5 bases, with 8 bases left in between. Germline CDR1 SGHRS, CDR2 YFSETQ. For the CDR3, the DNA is TGCGCCAGCAGCTTGGAACCGGAGAATGAAAAACTGTTTTTT. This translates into CASSLEPENEKLFF. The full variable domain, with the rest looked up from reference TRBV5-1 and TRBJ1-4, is KAGVTQTPRYLIKTRGQQVTLSCSPISGHRSVSWYQQTPGQGLQFLFEYFSETQRNKGNFPGRFSGRQFSNSRSEMNVSTLELGDSALYLCASSLEPENEKLFFGSGTQLSVL.

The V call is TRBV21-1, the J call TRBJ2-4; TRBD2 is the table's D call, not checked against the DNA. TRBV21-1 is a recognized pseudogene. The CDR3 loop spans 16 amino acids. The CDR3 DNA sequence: TGTGCCAGCAGCATCCGCGGGGCTCTAGCCAAAAACATTCAGTACTTC. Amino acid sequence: CASSIRGALAKNIQYF.

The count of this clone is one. The CDR3 region has the DNA TGTGCCAGCAGCGTAGAAGTGGGTGGCTACACCTTC. This encodes CASSVEVGGYTF. The rearrangement links TRBV9 to TRBJ1-2; D not resolved. The CDR3 runs 12 residues. Germline V CDR1 and CDR2: SGDLS, YYNGEE. V gave up 0 bases and J gave up 7 bases, with 7 bases separating them.

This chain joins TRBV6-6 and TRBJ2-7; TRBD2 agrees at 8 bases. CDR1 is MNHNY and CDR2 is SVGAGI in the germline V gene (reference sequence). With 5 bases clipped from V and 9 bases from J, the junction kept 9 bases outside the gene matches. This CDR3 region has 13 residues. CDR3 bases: TGTGCCAGCAGTCGGGATTGGAGCGGGGGGCAGTACTTC. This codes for CASSRDWSGGQYF.

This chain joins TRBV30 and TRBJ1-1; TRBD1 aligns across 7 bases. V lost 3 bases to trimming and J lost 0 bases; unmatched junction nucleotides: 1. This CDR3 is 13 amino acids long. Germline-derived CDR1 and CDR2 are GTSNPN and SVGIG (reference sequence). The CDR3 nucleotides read TGTGCCTGGAGGGGACAGCTGAACACTGAAGCTTTCTTT. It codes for CAWRGQLNTEAFF.

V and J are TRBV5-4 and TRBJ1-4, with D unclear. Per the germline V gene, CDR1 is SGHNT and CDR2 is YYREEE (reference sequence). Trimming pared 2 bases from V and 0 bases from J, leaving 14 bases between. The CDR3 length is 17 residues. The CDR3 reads CASSFQHGSATNEKLFF. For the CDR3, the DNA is TGTGCCAGCAGCTTTCAACACGGATCGGCAACTAATGAAAAACTGTTTTTT.

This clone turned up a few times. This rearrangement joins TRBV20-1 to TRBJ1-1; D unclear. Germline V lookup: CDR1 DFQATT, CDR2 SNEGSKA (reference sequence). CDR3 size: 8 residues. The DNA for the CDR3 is TGCAAGGACACTGAAGCTTTCTTT. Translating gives CKDTEAFF.

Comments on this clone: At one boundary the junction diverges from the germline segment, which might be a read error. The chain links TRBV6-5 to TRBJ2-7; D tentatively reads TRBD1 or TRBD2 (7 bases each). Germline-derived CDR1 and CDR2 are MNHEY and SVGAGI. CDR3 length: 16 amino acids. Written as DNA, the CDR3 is TGTGCCAGCACTTACTTTGGGCAGGGGGGGTCCTACGAGCAGTACTTC. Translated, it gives CASTYFGQGGSYEQYF.

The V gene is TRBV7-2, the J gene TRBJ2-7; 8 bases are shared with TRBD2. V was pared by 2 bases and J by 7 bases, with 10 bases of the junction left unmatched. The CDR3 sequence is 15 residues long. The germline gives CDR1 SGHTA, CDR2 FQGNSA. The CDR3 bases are TGTGCCAGCAGCTTATATTTAGCGGGGCTGGGGGAGCAGTACTTC. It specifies CASSLYLAGLGEQYF.

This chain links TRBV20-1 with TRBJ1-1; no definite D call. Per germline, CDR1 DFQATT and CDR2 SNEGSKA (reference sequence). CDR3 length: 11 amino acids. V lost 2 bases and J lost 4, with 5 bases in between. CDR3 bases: TGCAGTGCTAGACCCCGCACTGAAGCTTTCTTT. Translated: CSARPRTEAFF.

Written as DNA, the CDR3 is TGCGCCAGCAGCCCCGGACAAACGGCCTCCTACGAGCAGTACTTC. Amino acid sequence: CASSPGQTASYEQYF. The chain uses TRBV5-1 and TRBJ2-7, with TRBD1 as a possible D gene (5 bases). Germline V gives CDR1 SGHRS, CDR2 YFSETQ. The CDR3 loop spans 15 amino acids. V lost 4 bases, J lost 0 bases, and 14 bases lay in between.